The 13 T cell receptor beta chains in this list originate from one sample, sequenced in a study of shared clonotypes between healthy human individuals. Here immunoSEQ multiplex PCR was the method, and the copy in TCRdb shows in-frame clones only, minus some. The sample lists 2 million to 2.5 million clones; roughly 95% were seen once. The sequencing sample was made of naive CD4+ T cells sorted from blood. Documented subset: CD45RA+ positively selected. The receptors shown here come from a man younger than 35 in good health.

This clone showed up just a few times. The chain carries TRBV2 and TRBJ1-5; no clear D. The CDR3 is 12 amino acids. Germline assignment: CDR1 SNHLY and CDR2 FYNNEI. The germline V and J ends were trimmed by 3 bases and 6 bases, with 6 bases remaining between them. As DNA, the CDR3 is TGTGCCAGCAGTGATAGTGGTCAGCCCCAGCATTTT. Protein sequence: CASSDSGQPQHF.

The V and J genes are TRBV5-1 and TRBJ2-3; possible D gene TRBD1, 6 bases. Trimming took 3 bases from V and 4 from J, leaving 15 bases between them. CDR3 size: 15 residues. In germline, CDR1 is SGHRS, CDR2 YFSETQ. CDR3 in DNA: TGCGCCAGCAGCTCCGGACAGCACGACTCAGATACGCAGTATTTT. This encodes CASSSGQHDSDTQYF.

The chain is built from TRBV5-1 and TRBJ2-7, with 7 nucleotides matching TRBD1. This CDR3 spans 15 amino acids. V trimming: 4 bases; J trimming: 2 bases; junction bases outside the gene matches: 9. Germline V lookup: CDR1 SGHRS, CDR2 YFSETQ. The CDR3 reads CASSPWTGSPYEQYF. The CDR3, as DNA: TGCGCCAGCAGCCCCTGGACAGGTTCCCCCTACGAGCAGTACTTC.

The chain couples TRBV5-1 to TRBJ2-7, with 10 bases that match TRBD2. V was clipped by 4 bases and J by 1 base; unmatched bases: 5. The CDR3 spans 15 residues. Germline values: CDR1 SGHRS, CDR2 YFSETQ. CDR3 nucleotide sequence: TGCGCCAGCAGCCACGGGACTAGCGCTTCCTACGAGCAGTACTTC. Its translation is CASSHGTSASYEQYF.

The J gene is TRBJ2-5, the V gene TRBV12-2; TRBD2 is the table's D call, not checked against the DNA. TRBV12-2 is a documented pseudogene. This CDR3 has 15 residues. The CDR3 loop reads CASRSRTEEQETQYF. The CDR3 region has the DNA TGTGCAAGTCGCTCCCGGACTGAGGAGCAAGAGACCCAGTACTTC.

The chain is built from TRBV2 and TRBJ1-4, with D uncertain. Per germline, CDR1 SNHLY and CDR2 FYNNEI. The CDR3 runs to 12 residues. Trimming removed 5 bases from V and 8 bases from J, with 9 bases in between. In nucleotides, the CDR3 is TGTGCCAGCAGTTCCTTAGGGGAAAAACTGTTTTTT. Amino acid sequence: CASSSLGEKLFF. The entire variable domain, with the rest obtained from reference TRBV2 and TRBJ1-4, is as follows: EPEVTQTPSHQVTQMGQEVILRCVPISNHLYFYWYRQILGQKVEFLVSFYNNEISEKSEIFDDQFSVERPDGSNFTLKIRSTKLEDSAMYFCASSSLGEKLFFGSGTQLSVL.

The rearrangement joins TRBV7-2 to TRBJ1-6, with 8 bases aligning to TRBD1. From germline, CDR1 is SGHTA and CDR2 FQGNSA. The CDR3 contains 17 residues. V was clipped by 5 bases and J by 8 bases; unmatched bases: 14. The CDR3 sequence is CASSLSPGGTGHSPLHF. In DNA form, the CDR3 reads TGTGCCAGCAGCCTGTCTCCGGGGGGGACAGGCCATTCACCCCTCCACTTT.

This clone was picked up one time. The chain links TRBV5-4 to TRBJ1-2; D possibly corresponds to TRBD1 (5 bases). The CDR3 totals 13 residues. Germline V CDR1 and CDR2: SGHNT, YYREEE (reference sequence). Trimming took off 4 bases at V and 8 bases at J, with 15 bases between the two ends. CDR3 region: CASSLDSKGGYTF. Written as DNA, the CDR3 is TGTGCCAGCAGCCTTGACAGTAAGGGAGGCTACACCTTC.

This clone occurred once. This chain connects TRBV30 to TRBJ2-1; D may be TRBD1 (5 bases). This CDR3 region has 15 residues. CDR1 is GTSNPN, CDR2 SVGIG, per germline (reference sequence). Between the trimmed V and J ends, which lost 4 bases and 0 bases, there was a span of 13 bases. The CDR3 bases are TGTGCCTGGACTACAGGCGGCCGCTCCTACAATGAGCAGTTCTTC. It yields the protein CAWTTGGRSYNEQFF.

The chain carries TRBV11-2 and TRBJ1-1, with D hard to call. The CDR3 covers 14 residues. The germline V gene has CDR1 SGHAT and CDR2 FQNNGV. V lost 0 bases and J lost 9, with 14 bases in between. The CDR3 DNA reads as TGTGCCAGCAGCTTAGAATTAGAGATCCGCCAAGCTTTCTTT. As protein: CASSLELEIRQAFF.

The chain uses TRBV6-5 and TRBJ1-1, with a tentative D call TRBD1 (5 bases). Per germline, CDR1 MNHEY and CDR2 SVGAGI. The CDR3 spans 12 residues. The ends were cut back, 2 bases at V and 10 bases at J, with 11 bases in the middle. CDR3 sequence: CASSYPGTPAFF. DNA of the CDR3: TGTGCCAGCAGTTACCCAGGGACCCCAGCTTTCTTT.

The V gene is TRBV4-1, the J gene TRBJ1-3; D gene uncertain. The CDR3 runs 16 residues. Between the trimmed V and J ends, which lost 4 bases and 0 bases, there was a span of 13 bases. Germline CDR1 is MGHRA and CDR2 is YSYEKL. The CDR3 bases are TGCGCCAGCAGCCTCCCGGGTTCTCTCTCTGGAAACACCATATATTTT. Encoded protein: CASSLPGSLSGNTIYF.

The gene calls are TRBV28 and TRBJ1-5; D not resolved. The V and J ends lost 7 bases and 3 bases respectively, with 10 bases between them. CDR1 MDHEN and CDR2 SYDVKM come from the germline V gene. The CDR3 sequence is 13 residues long. The CDR3 loop reads CASTGRINQPQHF. DNA of the CDR3: TGTGCCAGCACCGGACGGATCAATCAGCCCCAGCATTTT.